These T cell receptor beta chains were read from a single sample in a study of blood T cell repertoires in COVID-19. Sequencing was performed with immunoSEQ multiplex PCR; in TCRdb, only in-frame clones are kept and a portion is missing. The repertoire includes roughly 280,000 clones, 85% to 90% of them detected once, and roughly 4.3% sits in the top ten. Sequencing was carried out using PBMCs or T cells enriched from blood (not recorded which). These receptors all come from a woman aged 25 to 45 with acute COVID-19. Each CDR3 is given with its conserved first and last residue. D genes are given only for firm matches. The size entry is marked missing in some rows and otherwise reads once, few, many or a size class.

d_call: .; clone_size: .; v_call: TRBV21-1; j_call: TRBJ1-2; cdr3_aa: CASSKETGSIGYTF; cdr3_nt: TGTGCCAGCAGCAAAGAAACAGGATCTATCGGCTACACCTTC
d_call: TRBD2; clone_size: .; v_call: TRBV19; j_call: TRBJ2-1; cdr3_aa: CASTRTSGSLGEQFF; cdr3_nt: TGTGCCAGTACCAGGACTAGCGGGAGCCTGGGTGAGCAGTTCTTC
d_call: .; clone_size: .; v_call: TRBV2; j_call: TRBJ2-3; cdr3_aa: CASKPGVSTDTQYF; cdr3_nt: TGTGCCAGCAAACCGGGAGTCAGCACAGATACGCAGTATTTT
d_call: TRBD1; clone_size: .; v_call: TRBV7-2; j_call: TRBJ1-6; cdr3_aa: CASSPRQGAYGMNSPLHF; cdr3_nt: TGTGCCAGCAGCCCCCGACAGGGGGCTTACGGGATGAATTCACCCCTCCACTTT
d_call: TRBD1; clone_size: .; v_call: TRBV30; j_call: TRBJ2-7; cdr3_aa: CAGTYGQGKTYEQYF; cdr3_nt: TGTGCCGGAACCTACGGACAGGGAAAAACCTACGAGCAGTACTTC
d_call: TRBD2; clone_size: .; v_call: TRBV29-1; j_call: TRBJ2-1; cdr3_aa: CSVSGRANEQFF; cdr3_nt: TGCAGCGTTTCCGGGAGGGCAAATGAGCAGTTCTTC
d_call: TRBD2; clone_size: .; v_call: TRBV28; j_call: TRBJ2-5; cdr3_aa: CASSSIPLPPGLAGRGYQETQYF; cdr3_nt: TGTGCCAGCAGTTCCATACCCCTCCCACCGGGACTAGCGGGAAGGGGATACCAAGAGACCCAGTACTTC
d_call: .; clone_size: .; v_call: TRBV27; j_call: TRBJ1-1; cdr3_aa: CASSPRLGGGAFF; cdr3_nt: TGTGCCAGCAGTCCCCGTTTGGGAGGTGGAGCTTTCTTT
d_call: TRBD2; clone_size: .; v_call: TRBV13; j_call: TRBJ2-7; cdr3_aa: CASSSGLDYEQYF; cdr3_nt: TGTGCCAGCAGCAGCGGACTAGACTACGAGCAGTACTTC
d_call: TRBD2; clone_size: many; v_call: TRBV28; j_call: TRBJ2-7; cdr3_aa: CASSFLGGRTSYEQYF; cdr3_nt: TGTGCCAGCAGTTTTCTCGGCGGGAGGACTTCCTACGAGCAGTACTTC
d_call: TRBD1; clone_size: .; v_call: TRBV5-1; j_call: TRBJ2-1; cdr3_aa: CASSYAPGTGGIDSEQFF; cdr3_nt: TGCGCCAGCAGCTACGCGCCTGGGACAGGGGGAATAGACAGTGAGCAGTTCTTC
d_call: TRBD2; clone_size: .; v_call: TRBV10-3; j_call: TRBJ2-1; cdr3_aa: CAISESLAGDKSNEQFF; cdr3_nt: TGTGCCATCAGTGAGTCCTTAGCGGGAGATAAGTCCAATGAGCAGTTCTTC
d_call: .; clone_size: .; v_call: TRBV25-1; j_call: TRBJ2-1; cdr3_aa: CASSEPYHNEQFF; cdr3_nt: TGTGCCAGCAGTGAACCCTATCACAATGAGCAGTTCTTC
d_call: TRBD2; clone_size: .; v_call: TRBV19; j_call: TRBJ2-7; cdr3_aa: CASSITSGNEQYF; cdr3_nt: TGTGCCAGTAGTATCACTAGCGGGAACGAGCAGTACTTC
d_call: TRBD1; clone_size: .; v_call: TRBV27; j_call: TRBJ2-7; cdr3_aa: CASSWTGGPYEQYF; cdr3_nt: TGTGCCAGCAGTTGGACAGGGGGCCCCTACGAGCAGTACTTC
d_call: .; clone_size: .; v_call: TRBV3-1/TRBV3-2; j_call: TRBJ1-2; cdr3_aa: CASRPQDLFYGYTF; cdr3_nt: TGTGCCAGCAGGCCACAGGACCTTTTCTATGGCTACACCTTC
d_call: .; clone_size: .; v_call: TRBV6-5; j_call: TRBJ2-7; cdr3_aa: CASSSPGIYEQYF; cdr3_nt: TGTGCCAGCAGTTCTCCGGGAATCTACGAGCAGTACTTC
d_call: TRBD2; clone_size: .; v_call: TRBV24-1; j_call: TRBJ2-1; cdr3_aa: CATSDLLAGVYEQFF; cdr3_nt: TGTGCCACCAGTGATCTACTAGCGGGAGTCTATGAGCAGTTCTTC
d_call: .; clone_size: once; v_call: TRBV7-8; j_call: TRBJ2-7; cdr3_aa: CASSSQRILSYEQYF; cdr3_nt: TGTGCCAGCAGCTCCCAGCGGATCCTTTCCTACGAGCAGTACTTC
d_call: .; clone_size: .; v_call: TRBV2; j_call: TRBJ1-5; cdr3_aa: CASSALESRQPQHF; cdr3_nt: TGTGCCAGCAGTGCTCTCGAATCTCGGCAGCCCCAGCATTTT
d_call: TRBD1; clone_size: .; v_call: TRBV27; j_call: TRBJ1-5; cdr3_aa: CASSLSGTGAQPQHF; cdr3_nt: TGTGCCAGCAGTTTATCGGGGACAGGGGCCCAGCCCCAGCATTTT
d_call: TRBD2; clone_size: .; v_call: TRBV7-3; j_call: TRBJ2-1; cdr3_aa: CASSLYPSGSESSYNEQFF; cdr3_nt: TGTGCCAGCAGCTTATATCCTAGCGGCTCCGAGAGCTCCTACAATGAGCAGTTCTTC
d_call: TRBD2; clone_size: .; v_call: TRBV6-5; j_call: TRBJ2-7; cdr3_aa: CASSYSAGGTYEQYF; cdr3_nt: TGTGCCAGCAGTTACAGTGCGGGAGGAACCTACGAGCAGTACTTC
d_call: TRBD1; clone_size: .; v_call: TRBV7-3; j_call: TRBJ2-1; cdr3_aa: CASSTKAGGLNEQFF; cdr3_nt: TGTGCCAGCAGCACAAAGGCAGGGGGCTTAAATGAGCAGTTCTTC
d_call: TRBD1; clone_size: .; v_call: TRBV27; j_call: TRBJ1-2; cdr3_aa: CASSLNRGTGYTF; cdr3_nt: TGTGCCAGCAGTTTGAACAGGGGGACAGGCTACACCTTC
d_call: TRBD2; clone_size: .; v_call: TRBV6-1; j_call: TRBJ2-7; cdr3_aa: CASSEPAGVNYEQYF; cdr3_nt: TGTGCCAGCAGTGAACCAGCGGGAGTTAACTACGAGCAGTACTTC
d_call: .; clone_size: .; v_call: TRBV27; j_call: TRBJ2-1; cdr3_aa: CASTPGLVGNEQFF; cdr3_nt: TGTGCCAGCACCCCGGGACTGGTAGGGAATGAGCAGTTCTTC